Listed below are T cell receptor beta chains from one sample, sequenced in a study of T cell changes during pregnancy in multiple sclerosis. Clones were read by immunoSEQ multiplex PCR, and TCRdb kept only the in-frame ones, dropping some. The repertoire holds tens of thousands of clones, 85% to 90% seen once, with 1.4% to 1.5% in the top ten. The starting material was peripheral blood, obtained in the first trimester of pregnancy. Receptors were obtained from a female donor in good health, enrolled as a control in a pregnancy study. The CDR3 runs from the conserved cysteine through the conserved F or W. The D gene is left open where the match is weak. Expanded clones get a size class; other rows say once, few or many, or leave the size out.

clone size	D gene	V gene	J gene	CDR3 protein	CDR3 DNA
NA	NA	TRBV5-1	TRBJ2-4	CASSLEHFGGTKNIQYF	TGCGCCAGCAGCTTGGAGCACTTCGGAGGAACCAAAAACATTCAGTACTTC
once	NA	TRBV10-3	TRBJ2-3	CAISGILQGGADTQYF	TGTGCCATCAGTGGTATATTACAGGGGGGGGCAGATACGCAGTATTTT
NA	TRBD2	TRBV5-8	TRBJ2-5	CASSLGAWDYAETQYF	TGTGCCAGCAGCTTGGGGGCGTGGGACTACGCAGAGACCCAGTACTTC
NA	TRBD1	TRBV18	TRBJ2-7	CASSTGTGTYEQYF	TGTGCCAGCTCGACCGGGACAGGGACCTACGAGCAGTACTTC
NA	TRBD2	TRBV5-1	TRBJ2-7	CASSLGALAGHYEQYF	TGCGCCAGCAGCTTGGGTGCACTAGCGGGTCATTACGAGCAGTACTTC
few	NA	TRBV7-9	TRBJ2-2	CASRETPGELFF	TGTGCCAGCAGAGAGACACCCGGGGAGCTGTTTTTT
NA	TRBD1	TRBV4-1	TRBJ1-2	CASSQASIPGQDYGYTF	TGCGCCAGCAGCCAAGCCTCCATACCGGGACAGGACTATGGCTACACCTTC
NA	NA	TRBV2	TRBJ2-1	CASVTNNEQFF	TGTGCCAGCGTGACAAATAATGAGCAGTTCTTC
NA	TRBD1	TRBV6-5	TRBJ2-7	CASSYKTGGYYEQYF	TGTGCCAGCAGTTACAAGACAGGGGGATACTACGAGCAGTACTTC
NA	TRBD2	TRBV7-2	TRBJ2-1	CASSLQTSGPYNEQFF	TGTGCCAGCAGCTTGCAGACTAGCGGCCCCTACAATGAGCAGTTCTTC
NA	TRBD2	TRBV4-1	TRBJ2-7	CASSQAASGAYEQYF	TGCGCCAGCAGCCAAGCGGCTAGCGGTGCCTACGAGCAGTACTTC
NA	TRBD1	TRBV4-1	TRBJ1-6	CASSQGLHTGGRGATLHF	TGCGCCAGCAGCCAAGGCCTCCACACAGGGGGCCGGGGGGCCACCCTCCACTTT